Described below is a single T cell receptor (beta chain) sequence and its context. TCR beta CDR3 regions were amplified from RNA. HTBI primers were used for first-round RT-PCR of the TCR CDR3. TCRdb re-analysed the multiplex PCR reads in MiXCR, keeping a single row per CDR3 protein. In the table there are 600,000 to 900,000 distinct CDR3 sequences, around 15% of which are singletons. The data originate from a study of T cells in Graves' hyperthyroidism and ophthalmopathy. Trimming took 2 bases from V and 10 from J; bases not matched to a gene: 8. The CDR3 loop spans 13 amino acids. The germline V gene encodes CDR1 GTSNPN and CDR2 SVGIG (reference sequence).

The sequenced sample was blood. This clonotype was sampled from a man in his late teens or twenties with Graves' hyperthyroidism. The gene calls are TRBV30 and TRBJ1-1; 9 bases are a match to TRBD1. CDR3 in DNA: TGTGCCTGGAGTCCACGGACAGGGGTAGGAGCTTTCTTT. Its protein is CAWSPRTGVGAFF.